These 20 T cell receptor beta chains were all obtained from the same sample, sequenced in a study of T cell responses to AZD1222 COVID-19 vaccine. The data were produced by immunoSEQ multiplex PCR, yet TCRdb's version contains in-frame clones alone and is incomplete. There are some 180,000 clones in the sample; around 93% occur only once, and 1% lies in the top ten. This sample comprised peripheral blood, obtained 28 days after the second dose of the MenACWY control vaccine. These receptor sequences come from an adult who received the MenACWY meningococcal vaccine as a control.

The genes are TRBV10-3 and TRBJ1-1; TRBD1 aligns across 11 bases. The length of the CDR3 is 15 residues. Per the germline V gene, CDR1 is ENHRY and CDR2 is SYGVKD. J gave up 0 bases and V 6 bases, and 3 bases lay outside the gene matches. CDR3 loop: CAIRGQGVMNTEAFF. CDR3 in DNA: TGTGCCATCAGGGGACAGGGGGTAATGAACACTGAAGCTTTCTTT.

V usage is TRBV27 and J usage is TRBJ2-2; a weak D match, TRBD2 (5 bases). The CDR3 runs to 14 residues. The ends were cut back, 7 bases at V and 6 bases at J, with 15 bases in the middle. Germline values: CDR1 MNHEY, CDR2 SMNVEV (reference sequence). DNA of the CDR3: TGTGCCAGCATGCAACCACTAGTACCCGGGGAGCTGTTTTTT. It is translated as CASMQPLVPGELFF.

The chain couples TRBV5-1 to TRBJ1-4, with no clear D. CDR3 length: 15 residues. CDR1 and CDR2 (germline): SGHRS, YFSETQ. Trimming took off 3 bases at V and 0 bases at J, with 9 bases between the two ends. The CDR3 coding sequence is TGCGCCAGCAGCTATGGGGTGGCAACTAATGAAAAACTGTTTTTT. Translation gives CASSYGVATNEKLFF.

This chain uses TRBV19 with TRBJ2-1; TRBD2 aligns across 11 bases. The CDR3 length is 13 residues. CDR1 is LNHDA and CDR2 is SQIVND in the germline V gene (reference sequence). J gave up 8 bases and V 7 bases, and 4 bases lay outside the gene matches. CDR3: CASNSGGAHEQFF. The CDR3 DNA follows: TGTGCCAGTAATAGCGGGGGGGCCCATGAGCAGTTCTTC.

The gene calls are TRBV12-3 or TRBV12-4 and TRBJ1-3; no clear D. This CDR3 is built from 12 residues. Trimming left V 6 bases short and J 12 bases short, with 15 bases between. The CDR3 loop reads CASSPALTHIYF. DNA for the CDR3: TGTGCCAGCAGCCCGGCCCTCACGCACATATATTTT.

The chain links TRBV30 to TRBJ1-6, with 8 nucleotides matching TRBD1. CDR1 and CDR2 from the germline V gene are GTSNPN and SVGIG (reference sequence). The CDR3 runs 16 residues. Unmatched junction bases numbered 14, after V lost 3 bases and J lost 10 bases. The CDR3 DNA reads as TGTGCCTGGAGGGCCTTTCGGACAGGGCTAATCTCACCCCTCCACTTT. This gives the protein CAWRAFRTGLISPLHF. The full variable domain, completed using reference TRBV30 and TRBJ1-6, is SQTIHQWPATLVQPVGSPLSLECTVEGTSNPNLYWYRQAAGRGLQLLFYSVGIGQISSEVPQNLSASRPQDRQFILSSKKLLLSDSGFYLCAWRAFRTGLISPLHFGNGTRLTVT.

V is TRBV5-6 and J is TRBJ1-6; possibly TRBD1 for D (5 bases). This CDR3 region has 15 residues. V was trimmed by 2 bases and J by 7 bases, leaving 13 bases between them. Per the germline V gene, CDR1 is SGHDT and CDR2 is YYEEEE. The CDR3 here is CASSFGDFGNSPLHF. The CDR3 nucleotides are TGTGCCAGCAGCTTCGGGGACTTTGGGAATTCACCCCTCCACTTT. Variable domain in full (rest from reference TRBV5-6 and TRBJ1-6): DAGVTQSPTHLIKTRGQQVTLRCSPKSGHDTVSWYQQALGQGPQFIFQYYEEEERQRGNFPDRFSGHQFPNYSSELNVNALLLGDSALYLCASSFGDFGNSPLHFGNGTRLTVT.

The chain recombines TRBV7-8 with TRBJ2-3; D remains ambiguous. The CDR3 consists of 16 residues. V was clipped by 4 bases and J by 2 bases, with 16 bases between them. Germline V gene sequence: CDR1 SGHVS, CDR2 FQNEAQ. CDR3 DNA sequence: TGTGCCAGCAGCTACCTTACCCAGGATCTCACAGATACGCAGTATTTT. Translation gives CASSYLTQDLTDTQYF.

This clone showed up just once. The CDR3 protein is CASKPGPHNYGYTF. The CDR3 region has the DNA TGTGCCAGCAAACCGGGACCTCATAACTATGGCTACACCTTC. V usage is TRBV6-5 and J usage is TRBJ1-2; a weak D match, TRBD1 (5 bases). The CDR3 has 14 amino acids. Germline CDR1 reads MNHEY; CDR2 reads SVGAGI. Between the trimmed V and J ends, which lost 7 bases and 1 base, there was a span of 13 bases.

This clone was counted a single time. The rearrangement links TRBV2 to TRBJ2-3, with D hard to call. Germline CDR1 is SNHLY and CDR2 is FYNNEI. This CDR3 contains 14 residues. Trimming shortened V by 4 bases and J by 6 bases, and 14 bases separated the two germline ends. The DNA of the CDR3 is TGTGCCAGCAGTGGTTGGACGGAGACGGATACGCAGTATTTT. The encoded protein is CASSGWTETDTQYF.

The CDR3 protein is CASNIQGGNEKLFF. In DNA, the CDR3 is TGTGCCAGCAATATACAGGGAGGGAATGAAAAACTGTTTTTT. The chain links TRBV28 to TRBJ1-4, with D perhaps matching TRBD1 (6 bases). The CDR3 has 14 residues. CDR1 and CDR2 from the germline V gene are MDHEN and SYDVKM. V lost 7 bases and J lost 5, with 14 bases in between.

The genes are TRBV19 and TRBJ2-7, with D possibly matching TRBD1 (5 bases). The length of the CDR3 is 14 residues. The germline V gene has CDR1 LNHDA and CDR2 SQIVND (reference sequence). V was shortened by 8 bases and J by 3 bases, with 17 bases between the two germline ends. CDR3: CASSNQGQGYEQYF. The CDR3 DNA sequence: TGTGCCAGTTCAAACCAGGGCCAAGGCTACGAGCAGTACTTC. Full variable domain (rest looked up from reference TRBV19 and TRBJ2-7): DGGITQSPKYLFRKEGQNVTLSCEQNLNHDAMYWYRQDPGQGLRLIYYSQIVNDFQKGDIAEGYSVSREKKESFPLTVTSAQKNPTAFYLCASSNQGQGYEQYFGPGTRLTVT.

The V call is TRBV3-1 (or the pseudogene TRBV3-2), the J call TRBJ2-2; 9 bases match TRBD1. CDR1 and CDR2 from the germline V gene are LGHDT and YNNKEL (reference sequence). After removal of 2 bases from V and 1 base from J, the junction contained 14 bases not matched to a gene. The CDR3 extends over 20 amino acids. The chain's CDR3 is CASSQKTGGGVLKNTGELFF. CDR3 nucleotides: TGTGCCAGCAGCCAAAAAACAGGGGGCGGAGTGCTTAAGAACACCGGGGAGCTGTTTTTT.

This clone was found once. The chain employs TRBV27 and TRBJ1-6; the match to TRBD1 covers 7 bases. Germline lookup yields CDR1 MNHEY and CDR2 SMNVEV (reference sequence). The CDR3 contains 16 residues. Trimming removed 6 bases from V and 0 bases from J; junction bases left unmatched: 5. CDR3 bases: TGTGCCAGCAGCCGGGACAGTAGCTCCTATAATTCACCCCTCCACTTT. It yields the protein CASSRDSSSYNSPLHF.

The rearrangement uses TRBV11-2 and TRBJ1-1, with D unclear. Germline assignment: CDR1 SGHAT and CDR2 FQNNGV. The CDR3 has 12 amino acids. V shed 5 bases and J shed 0 bases, with 4 bases lying between them. The CDR3 nucleotides read TGTGCCAGCAGCAGCATGAACACTGAAGCTTTCTTT. This gives the protein CASSSMNTEAFF.

The rearrangement joins TRBV6-4 to TRBJ2-3; 8 bases map to TRBD1. This CDR3 has 14 amino acids. The V gene end was trimmed by 3 bases and the J gene end by 1 base; junction bases not matched to a gene: 0. CDR1 is MRHNA and CDR2 is SNTAGT in the germline V gene. The CDR3 sequence is CASSEQGGTDTQYF. CDR3 in DNA: TGTGCCAGCAGTGAACAGGGGGGCACAGATACGCAGTATTTT.

The chain couples TRBV4-3 to TRBJ1-2, with D hard to call. Deletions cut 0 bases from V and 8 bases from J, with 19 bases between. This CDR3 region has 16 residues. CDR1 LGHNA and CDR2 YSLEER come from the germline V gene. CDR3 sequence reads: CASSQDLTDSPEGYTF. The CDR3 DNA reads TGCGCCAGCAGCCAAGATCTGACGGACTCCCCGGAAGGCTACACCTTC.

The chain links TRBV9 to TRBJ2-1; D is uncertain. From germline, CDR1 is SGDLS and CDR2 YYNGEE. The germline V and J ends were trimmed by 0 bases and 7 bases, with 14 bases remaining between them. This CDR3 is built from 15 residues. Here the CDR3 DNA reads TGTGCCAGCAGCGTAGGCCCCCAAAAGCAAAATGAGCAGTTCTTC. This gives the protein CASSVGPQKQNEQFF.

The CDR3, as DNA: TGTGCCAGCAGTGGAGCGCCCTACGAGCAGTACTTC. It encodes CASSGAPYEQYF. The chain joins TRBV25-1 to TRBJ2-7, with D uncertain. V was shortened by 4 bases and J by 2 bases, with 6 bases between the two germline ends. The CDR3 extends over 12 amino acids. The germline V gene encodes CDR1 MGHDK and CDR2 SYGVNS.

This chain links TRBV7-2 with TRBJ2-3; TRBD2 aligns across 8 bases. Trimming removed 3 bases from V and 1 base from J; junction bases left unmatched: 0. This CDR3 has 14 residues. Germline CDR1 and CDR2: SGHTA and FQGNSA. This CDR3 reads CASSFSGGTDTQYF. The CDR3 nucleotides are TGTGCCAGCAGCTTTAGCGGGGGCACAGATACGCAGTATTTT.